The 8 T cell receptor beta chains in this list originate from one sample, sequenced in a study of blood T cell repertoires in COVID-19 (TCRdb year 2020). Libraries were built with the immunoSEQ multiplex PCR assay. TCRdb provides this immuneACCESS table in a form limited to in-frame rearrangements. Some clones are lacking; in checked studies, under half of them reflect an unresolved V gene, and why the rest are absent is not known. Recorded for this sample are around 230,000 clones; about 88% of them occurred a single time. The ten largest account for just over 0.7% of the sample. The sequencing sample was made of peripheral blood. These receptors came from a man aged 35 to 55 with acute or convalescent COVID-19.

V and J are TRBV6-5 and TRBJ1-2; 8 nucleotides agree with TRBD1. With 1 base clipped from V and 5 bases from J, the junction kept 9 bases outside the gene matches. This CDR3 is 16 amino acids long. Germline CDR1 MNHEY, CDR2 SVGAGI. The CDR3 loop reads CASSYFQGAVKYGYTF. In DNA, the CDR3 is TGTGCCAGCAGTTACTTTCAGGGGGCCGTGAAGTATGGCTACACCTTC.

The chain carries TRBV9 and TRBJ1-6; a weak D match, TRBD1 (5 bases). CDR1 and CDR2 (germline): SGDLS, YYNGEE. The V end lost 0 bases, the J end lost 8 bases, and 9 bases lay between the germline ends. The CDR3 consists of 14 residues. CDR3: CASSVEGSDSPLHF. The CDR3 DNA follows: TGTGCCAGCAGCGTAGAGGGGTCTGATTCACCCCTCCACTTT.

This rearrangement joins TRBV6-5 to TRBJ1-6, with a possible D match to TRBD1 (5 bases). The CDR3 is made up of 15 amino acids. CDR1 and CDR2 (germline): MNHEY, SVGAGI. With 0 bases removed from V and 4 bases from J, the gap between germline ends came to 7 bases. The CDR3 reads CASSYSTEYNSPLHF. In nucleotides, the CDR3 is TGTGCCAGCAGTTACTCGACAGAGTATAATTCACCCCTCCACTTT.

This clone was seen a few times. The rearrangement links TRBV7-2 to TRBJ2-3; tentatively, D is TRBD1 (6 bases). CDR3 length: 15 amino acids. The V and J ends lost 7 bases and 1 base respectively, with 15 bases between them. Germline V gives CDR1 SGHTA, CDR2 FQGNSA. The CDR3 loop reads CASIRRGSGTDTQYF. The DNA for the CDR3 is TGTGCCAGCATCCGAAGGGGGTCCGGCACAGATACGCAGTATTTT.

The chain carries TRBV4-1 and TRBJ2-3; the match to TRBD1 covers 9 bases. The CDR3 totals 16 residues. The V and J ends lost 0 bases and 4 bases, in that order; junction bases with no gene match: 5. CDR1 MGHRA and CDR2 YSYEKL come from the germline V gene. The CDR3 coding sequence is TGCGCCAGCAGCCAAGATATAGACAGGGGGTCAGATACGCAGTATTTT. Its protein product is CASSQDIDRGSDTQYF.

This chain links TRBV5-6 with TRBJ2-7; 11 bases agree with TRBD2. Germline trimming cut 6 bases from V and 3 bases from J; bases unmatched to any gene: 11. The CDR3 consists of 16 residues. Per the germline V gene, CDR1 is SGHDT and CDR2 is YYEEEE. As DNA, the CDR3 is TGTGCCAGCACCTCCTATACTAGCGGGAGTTTCTACGAGCAGTACTTC. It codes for CASTSYTSGSFYEQYF.

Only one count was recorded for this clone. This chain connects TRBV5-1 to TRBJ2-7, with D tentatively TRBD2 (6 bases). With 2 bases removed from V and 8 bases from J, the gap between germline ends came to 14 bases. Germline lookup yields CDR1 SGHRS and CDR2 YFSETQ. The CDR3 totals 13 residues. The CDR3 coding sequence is TGCGCCAGCAGCTTTACCAGGGAGGAGAAGCAGTACTTC. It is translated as CASSFTREEKQYF.

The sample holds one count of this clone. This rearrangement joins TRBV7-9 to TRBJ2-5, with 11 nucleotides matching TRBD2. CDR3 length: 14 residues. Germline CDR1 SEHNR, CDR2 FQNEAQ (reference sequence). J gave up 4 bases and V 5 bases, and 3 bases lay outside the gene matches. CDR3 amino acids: CASSLSGRAETQYF. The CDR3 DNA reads TGTGCCAGCAGCCTTAGCGGGAGGGCAGAGACCCAGTACTTC.